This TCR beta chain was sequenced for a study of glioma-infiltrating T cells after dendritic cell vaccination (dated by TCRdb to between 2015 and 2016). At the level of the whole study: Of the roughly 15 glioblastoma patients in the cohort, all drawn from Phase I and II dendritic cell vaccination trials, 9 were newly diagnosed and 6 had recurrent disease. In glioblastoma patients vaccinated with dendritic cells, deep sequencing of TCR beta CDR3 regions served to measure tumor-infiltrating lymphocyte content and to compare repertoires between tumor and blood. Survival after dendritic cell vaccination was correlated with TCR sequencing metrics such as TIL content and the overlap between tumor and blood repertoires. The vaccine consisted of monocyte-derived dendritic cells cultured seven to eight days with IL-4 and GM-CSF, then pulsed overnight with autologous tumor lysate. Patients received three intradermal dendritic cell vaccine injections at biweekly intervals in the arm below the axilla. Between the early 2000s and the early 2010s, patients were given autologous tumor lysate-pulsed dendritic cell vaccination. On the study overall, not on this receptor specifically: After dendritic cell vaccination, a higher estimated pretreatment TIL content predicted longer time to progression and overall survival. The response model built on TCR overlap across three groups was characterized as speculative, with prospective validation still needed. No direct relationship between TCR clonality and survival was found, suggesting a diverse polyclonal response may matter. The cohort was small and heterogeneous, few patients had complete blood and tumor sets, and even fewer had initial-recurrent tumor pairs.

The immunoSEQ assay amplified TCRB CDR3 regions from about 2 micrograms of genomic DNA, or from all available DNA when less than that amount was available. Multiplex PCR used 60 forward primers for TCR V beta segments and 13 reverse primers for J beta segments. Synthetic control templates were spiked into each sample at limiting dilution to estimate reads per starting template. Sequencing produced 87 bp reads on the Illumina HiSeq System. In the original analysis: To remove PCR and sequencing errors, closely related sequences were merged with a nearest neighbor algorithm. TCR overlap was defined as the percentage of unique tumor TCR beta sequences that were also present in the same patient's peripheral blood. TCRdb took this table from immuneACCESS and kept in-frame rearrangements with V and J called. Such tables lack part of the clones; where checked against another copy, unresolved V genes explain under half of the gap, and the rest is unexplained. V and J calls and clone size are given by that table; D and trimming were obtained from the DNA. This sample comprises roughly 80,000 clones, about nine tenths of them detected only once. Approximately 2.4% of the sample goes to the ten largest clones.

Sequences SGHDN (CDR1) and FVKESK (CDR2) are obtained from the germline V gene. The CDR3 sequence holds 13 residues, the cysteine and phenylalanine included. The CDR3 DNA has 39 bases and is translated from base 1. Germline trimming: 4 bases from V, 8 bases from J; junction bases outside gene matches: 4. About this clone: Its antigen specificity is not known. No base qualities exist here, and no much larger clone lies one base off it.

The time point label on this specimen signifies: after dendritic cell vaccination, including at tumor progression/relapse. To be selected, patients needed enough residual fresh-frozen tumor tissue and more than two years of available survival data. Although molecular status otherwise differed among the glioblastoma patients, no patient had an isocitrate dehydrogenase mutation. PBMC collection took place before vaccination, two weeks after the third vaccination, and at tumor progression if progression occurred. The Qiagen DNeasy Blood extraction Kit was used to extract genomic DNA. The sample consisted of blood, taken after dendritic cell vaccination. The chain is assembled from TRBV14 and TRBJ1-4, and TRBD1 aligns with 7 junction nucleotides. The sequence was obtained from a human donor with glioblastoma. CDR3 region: CASSPQGREKLFF. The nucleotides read TGTGCCAGCAGCCCACAGGGGAGAGAAAAACTGTTTTTT.